The clone carrying this T cell receptor (beta chain) appeared once. Antigen specificity is unknown. The data stem from a study of cytomegalovirus exposure and HLA in healthy donors. Overall study results and limits: The authors confirmed in vitro that a few CMV-associated chains were specific for CMV antigens. Many donors carried some public TCRs, although rarity characterized most TCR sequences. Subsequent analysis found a tendency for first-cohort TCR clusters to co-occur within the approximately 130 validation repertoires.

Method: immunoSEQ multiplex PCR; TCRdb's copy keeps in-frame clones and lacks some. The data show 200,000 to 250,000 clones, with about 93% seen just once and about 0.95% held by the top ten. The donors were members of the validation cohort comprising over a hundred subjects, separate from the roughly 600-subject first cohort. Trimming took 2 bases from V and 8 from J, leaving 12 bases between them. The CDR3 is 13 residues long. Germline loops: CDR1 MNHEY, CDR2 SMNVEV (reference sequence). J is TRBJ1-1 and V is TRBV27; D possibly corresponds to TRBD1 (5 bases). The sequenced sample was PBMCs. This TCR was recovered from a woman younger than 35 in good health and CMV-seronegative. CDR3 nucleotide sequence: TGTGCCAGCAGTTTACTGCCAGGGTCAGAAGCTTTCTTT. It is translated as CASSLLPGSEAFF.